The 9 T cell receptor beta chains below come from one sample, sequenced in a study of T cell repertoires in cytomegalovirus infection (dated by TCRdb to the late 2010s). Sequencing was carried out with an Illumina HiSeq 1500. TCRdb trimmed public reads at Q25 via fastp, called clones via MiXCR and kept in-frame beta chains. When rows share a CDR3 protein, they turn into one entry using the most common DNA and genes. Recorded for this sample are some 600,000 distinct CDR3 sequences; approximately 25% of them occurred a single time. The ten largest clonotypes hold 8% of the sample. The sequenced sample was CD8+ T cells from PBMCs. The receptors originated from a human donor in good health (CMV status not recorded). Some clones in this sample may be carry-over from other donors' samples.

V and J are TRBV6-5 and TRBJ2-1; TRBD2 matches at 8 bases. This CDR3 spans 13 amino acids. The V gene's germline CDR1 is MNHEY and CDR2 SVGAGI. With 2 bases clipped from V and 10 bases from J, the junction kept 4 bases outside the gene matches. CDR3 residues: CASSYIGGGEQFF. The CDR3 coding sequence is TGTGCCAGCAGTTACATCGGGGGGGGGGAGCAGTTCTTC.

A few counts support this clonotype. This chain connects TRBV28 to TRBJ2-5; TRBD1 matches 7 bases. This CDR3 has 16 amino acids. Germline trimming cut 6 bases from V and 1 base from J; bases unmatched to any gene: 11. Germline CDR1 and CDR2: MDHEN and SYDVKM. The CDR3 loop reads CASSSPIDRAQETQYF. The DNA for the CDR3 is TGTGCCAGCAGCTCCCCCATCGACAGGGCCCAAGAGACCCAGTACTTC.

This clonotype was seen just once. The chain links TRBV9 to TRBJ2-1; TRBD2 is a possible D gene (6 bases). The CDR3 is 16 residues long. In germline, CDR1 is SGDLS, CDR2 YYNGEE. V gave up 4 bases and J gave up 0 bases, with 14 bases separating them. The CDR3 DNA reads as TGTGCCAGCAGCCCCGGAGGGGCGGCCTCCTACAATGAGCAGTTCTTC. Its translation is CASSPGGAASYNEQFF.

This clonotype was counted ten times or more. The CDR3 spells CASSTVPGQGLAEAFF. The CDR3 region has the DNA TGTGCCAGCAGCACAGTCCCGGGACAGGGATTGGCTGAAGCTTTCTTT. The chain joins TRBV7-2 to TRBJ1-1; 9 bases agree with TRBD1. Germline values: CDR1 SGHTA, CDR2 FQGNSA. This CDR3 has 16 amino acids. V dropped 5 bases and J dropped 6; count of bases not matched to a gene: 13. The variable domain in full, with the rest retrieved from reference TRBV7-2 and TRBJ1-1, is GAGVSQSPSNKVTEKGKDVELRCDPISGHTALYWYRQSLGQGLEFLIYFQGNSAPDKSGLPSDRFSAERTGGSVSTLTIQRTQQEDSAVYLCASSTVPGQGLAEAFFGQGTRLTVV.

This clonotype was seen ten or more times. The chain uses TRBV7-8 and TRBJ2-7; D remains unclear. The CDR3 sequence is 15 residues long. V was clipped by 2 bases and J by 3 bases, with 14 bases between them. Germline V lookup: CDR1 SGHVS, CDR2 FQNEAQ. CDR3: CASSLSQGVFYEQYV. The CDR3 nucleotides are TGTGCCAGCAGCTTAAGTCAAGGCGTCTTCTACGAGCAGTACGTC.

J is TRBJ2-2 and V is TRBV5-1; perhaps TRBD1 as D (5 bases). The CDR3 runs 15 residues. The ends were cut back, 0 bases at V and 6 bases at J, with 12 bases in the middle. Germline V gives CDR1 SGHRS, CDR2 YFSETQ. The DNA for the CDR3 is TGCGCCAGCAGCTTGGGCGTAGGGGATGCCGGGGAGCTGTTTTTT. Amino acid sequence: CASSLGVGDAGELFF.

CDR3 in DNA: TGTGCCAGCAGCTTATTCGGAAGTAGCGGGCAGCCCCAGCATTTT. Translated: CASSLFGSSGQPQHF. V usage is TRBV5-4 and J usage is TRBJ1-5; D is ambiguous. This CDR3 region has 15 residues. Germline CDR1 SGHNT, CDR2 YYREEE (reference sequence). The V and J ends lost 2 bases and 7 bases respectively, with 16 bases between them. Filled out from reference TRBV5-4 and TRBJ1-5, the complete variable domain reads ETGVTQSPTHLIKTRGQQVTLRCSSQSGHNTVSWYQQALGQGPQFIFQYYREEENGRGNFPPRFSGLQFPNYSSELNVNALELDDSALYLCASSLFGSSGQPQHFGDGTRLSIL.

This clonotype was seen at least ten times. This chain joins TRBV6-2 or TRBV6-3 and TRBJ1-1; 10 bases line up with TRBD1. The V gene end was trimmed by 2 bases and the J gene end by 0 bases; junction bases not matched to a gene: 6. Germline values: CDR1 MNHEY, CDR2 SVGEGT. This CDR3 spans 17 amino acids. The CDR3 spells CASSYGGQGIMNTEAFF. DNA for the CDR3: TGTGCCAGCAGTTACGGGGGACAGGGGATTATGAACACTGAAGCTTTCTTT.

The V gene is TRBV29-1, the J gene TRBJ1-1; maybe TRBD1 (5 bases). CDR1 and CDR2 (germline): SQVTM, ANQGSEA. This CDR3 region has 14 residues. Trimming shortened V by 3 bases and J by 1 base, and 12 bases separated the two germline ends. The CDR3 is CSVDPVGQNTEAFF. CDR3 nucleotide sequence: TGCAGCGTTGACCCCGTAGGACAGAACACTGAAGCTTTCTTT.